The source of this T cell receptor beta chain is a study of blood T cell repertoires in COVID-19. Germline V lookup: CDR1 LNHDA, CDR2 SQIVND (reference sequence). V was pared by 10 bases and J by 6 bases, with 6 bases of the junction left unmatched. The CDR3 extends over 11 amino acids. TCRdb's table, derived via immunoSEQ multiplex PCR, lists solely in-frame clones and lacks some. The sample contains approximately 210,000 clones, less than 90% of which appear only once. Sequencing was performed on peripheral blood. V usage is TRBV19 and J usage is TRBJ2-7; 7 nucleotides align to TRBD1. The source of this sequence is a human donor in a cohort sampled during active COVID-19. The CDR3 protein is CATKTGTEQYF. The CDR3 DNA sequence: TGTGCCACCAAGACAGGGACCGAGCAGTACTTC.